Listed below are T cell receptor beta chains from one sample, sequenced in a study of control samples from healthy donors and cancer patients. Libraries were prepared by immunoSEQ multiplex PCR; TCRdb keeps only in-frame clonotypes and omits some of them. In the table there are 15,000 to 20,000 clones, under 90% of which are singletons. Sequenced material: PBMCs. The source is a woman in her sixties or seventies with lung cancer. Both conserved end residues are part of each CDR3. Fields, in order: J gene, clone size, D gene, V gene, CDR3 DNA, CDR3 protein. D genes are given only for firm matches. Size is stated for part of the rows, as once, few or many counts, or as a class when the clone is expanded.

TRBJ1-2	-	-	TRBV21-1	TGTGCCAGCAGCAAAGCGCTTGGGCAAGGGATAAGGTGCGGCTACACCTTC	CASSKALGQGIRCGYTF
TRBJ1-5	-	-	TRBV6-5	TGTGCCAGCAGGGAGGGGGGGGCAGGTCAGCCCCAGCATTTT	CASREGGAGQPQHF
TRBJ2-3	-	TRBD2	TRBV14	TGTGCCAGCAGCCAATTAAGCGGGAATACAGATACGCAGTATTTT	CASSQLSGNTDTQYF
TRBJ2-7	-	TRBD1	TRBV19	TGTGCCAGTAGCCGCCATCCGGGACAGGGGGCCTACGAGCAGTACTTC	CASSRHPGQGAYEQYF
TRBJ1-6	few	-	TRBV28	TGTGCCAGCAGCCTAGAAAGGGCTCCCCTCCACTTT	CASSLERAPLHF
TRBJ1-5	once	-	TRBV5-3	TGTGCCAGAAGCTTCGAGGGTTTTAATAACAATCAGCCCCAGCATTTT	CARSFEGFNNNQPQHF
TRBJ2-7	-	TRBD1	TRBV7-2	TGTGCCAGCAGAAGGACGGACAGGGAGAGGGGGGAGCAGTACTTC	CASRRTDRERGEQYF
TRBJ1-1	-	-	TRBV6-5	TGTGCCAGCGGTAGGACATTGAACACTGAAGCTTTCTTT	CASGRTLNTEAFF
TRBJ1-6	-	-	TRBV2	TGTGCCAGCAGTGGAGGCGCCTCCTATAATTCACCCCTCCACTTT	CASSGGASYNSPLHF
TRBJ1-3	-	-	TRBV6-7	TGTGCCAGCAGTTATACGGACCGTTCTGGAAACACCATATATTTT	CASSYTDRSGNTIYF
TRBJ2-2	few	TRBD1	TRBV5-8	TGTGCCAGCAGCTTGGGGGACAGGGAAGCCGGGGAGCTGTTTTTT	CASSLGDREAGELFF
TRBJ1-2	-	TRBD1	TRBV7-8	TGTGCCAGCAGCTCCCTTACAGGGGGCGGAATCTATGGCTACACCTTC	CASSSLTGGGIYGYTF
TRBJ2-2	-	-	TRBV18	TGTGCCAGCTCGTCCCAGGGGCGCCCGAACACCGGGGAGCTGTTTTTT	CASSSQGRPNTGELFF
TRBJ2-3	few	-	TRBV6-5	TGTGCCAGCAGTACGGGAGCCCCCACAGATACGCAGTATTTT	CASSTGAPTDTQYF